Listed here are 13 T cell receptor beta chains from one sample, sequenced in a study of blood T cell repertoires in COVID-19. Produced via immunoSEQ multiplex PCR; TCRdb's table is partial and in-frame only. The profile shows 65,000 to 90,000 clones, nearly 90% of them singletons. The sample taken for sequencing was peripheral blood. The source of these receptors is a man aged 45 to 65 with acute or convalescent COVID-19.

The chain is built from TRBV7-9 and TRBJ2-1, with D possibly matching TRBD1 (7 bases). Deletions cut 5 bases from V and 8 bases from J, with 19 bases between. CDR1 and CDR2 from the germline V gene are SEHNR and FQNEAQ (reference sequence). The CDR3 spans 15 residues. DNA for the CDR3: TGTGCCAGCAGCCCTCAGGGGGGCAGGGTGGATGAGCAGTTCTTC. It codes for CASSPQGGRVDEQFF.

This clone was seen only a few times. V usage is TRBV6-5 and J usage is TRBJ2-1; 8 bases line up with TRBD2. Per germline, CDR1 MNHEY and CDR2 SVGAGI. This CDR3 has 15 residues. Germline trimming cut 6 bases from V and 7 bases from J; bases unmatched to any gene: 11. The CDR3 DNA sequence: TGTGCCAGCAGCGCGGACGGGGGGGCGAGGAATGAGCAGTTCTTC. Translation: CASSADGGARNEQFF.

This sequence joins TRBV5-1 and TRBJ1-4, with 10 bases identical to TRBD1. V trimming: 0 bases; J trimming: 10 bases; junction bases outside the gene matches: 6. Germline CDR1 SGHRS, CDR2 YFSETQ. The CDR3 consists of 15 residues. The CDR3 is CASSLEPGQGRKLFF. The CDR3 region has the DNA TGCGCCAGCAGCTTGGAACCGGGACAGGGGCGAAAACTGTTTTTT.

The chain is built from TRBV30 and TRBJ1-5; 8 nucleotides agree with TRBD1. Germline lookup yields CDR1 GTSNPN and CDR2 SVGIG (reference sequence). The CDR3 loop spans 15 amino acids. V lost 0 bases, J lost 5 bases, and 6 bases stayed unmatched. The CDR3 loop reads CAWSVAGGEDQPQHF. The CDR3 coding sequence is TGTGCCTGGAGTGTAGCAGGGGGCGAGGATCAGCCCCAGCATTTT.

The chain uses TRBV6-5 and TRBJ1-1; D unresolved. This CDR3 is 13 amino acids long. The ends were cut back, 5 bases at V and 6 bases at J, with 13 bases in the middle. Germline assignment: CDR1 MNHEY and CDR2 SVGAGI. CDR3 sequence (DNA): TGTGCCAGCAGTATCGGAGGTAGGGCTGAAGCTTTCTTT. Translated, it gives CASSIGGRAEAFF.

The chain couples TRBV19 to TRBJ1-6, with 7 bases fitting TRBD1. CDR3 size: 15 residues. The germline V gene encodes CDR1 LNHDA and CDR2 SQIVND (reference sequence). Trimming took 5 bases from V and 0 from J; bases not matched to a gene: 1. The CDR3 DNA sequence: TGTGCCAGTAGTCCAGGGGGCTCCTATAATTCACCCCTCCACTTT. It codes for CASSPGGSYNSPLHF.

The chain is built from TRBV6-1 and TRBJ1-1, with 8 bases that match TRBD1. The CDR3 runs 14 residues. Trimming removed 3 bases from V and 3 bases from J; junction bases left unmatched: 3. Germline assignment: CDR1 MNHNS and CDR2 SASEGT. CDR3 residues: CASSEIQGDTEAFF. The CDR3 bases are TGTGCCAGCAGTGAGATACAGGGGGACACTGAAGCTTTCTTT.

The V and J genes are TRBV6-5 and TRBJ1-2; 8 bases are a match to TRBD1. The CDR3 loop spans 14 amino acids. Germline V gene sequence: CDR1 MNHEY, CDR2 SVGAGI. J lost 5 bases, V lost 7 bases, and 9 bases had no gene match. The CDR3 protein is CASTPRDRGYGYTF. The CDR3 nucleotides read TGTGCCAGCACCCCACGAGACAGGGGTTATGGCTACACCTTC.

The chain uses TRBV7-7 and TRBJ1-5; maybe TRBD1 (6 bases). This CDR3 is built from 19 residues. Germline loops: CDR1 SSHAT, CDR2 FNYEAQ (reference sequence). With 6 bases removed from V and 0 bases from J, the gap between germline ends came to 24 bases. The CDR3 region is CASSIQGAYRKYSNQPQHF. The CDR3 nucleotides read TGTGCCAGCAGTATACAGGGAGCCTATCGAAAATATAGCAATCAGCCCCAGCATTTT. The complete variable domain, with remaining parts taken from reference TRBV7-7 and TRBJ1-5, reads GAGVSQSPRYKVTKRGQDVTLRCDPISSHATLYWYQQALGQGPEFLTYFNYEAQPDKSGLPSDRFSAERPEGSISTLTIQRTEQRDSAMYRCASSIQGAYRKYSNQPQHFGDGTRLSIL.

The chain uses TRBV7-9 and TRBJ1-5; D might be TRBD1 (6 bases). This CDR3 contains 15 residues. The germline gives CDR1 SEHNR, CDR2 FQNEAQ (reference sequence). V lost 1 base and J 3 bases, leaving 10 bases between the germline ends. The CDR3 here is CASSLVGQTNQPQHF. DNA of the CDR3: TGTGCCAGCAGCTTAGTCGGACAGACCAATCAGCCCCAGCATTTT.

The chain couples TRBV29-1 to TRBJ2-1; D not resolved. Germline V lookup: CDR1 SQVTM, CDR2 ANQGSEA. V was cut by 1 base and J by 4 bases, with 8 bases left in between. CDR3 length equals 13 residues. CDR3 sequence: CSVEVAQYNEQFF. CDR3 DNA: TGCAGCGTTGAAGTTGCACAGTACAATGAGCAGTTCTTC.

The J gene is TRBJ2-3, the V gene TRBV11-3, with D perhaps TRBD1 (5 bases). The germline CDR1 and CDR2 sequences are SGHNT and YENEEA. The CDR3 length is 16 residues. V was trimmed by 1 base and J by 4 bases, leaving 15 bases between them. As DNA, the CDR3 is TGTGCCAGCAGCTTAGGGCCAGGGTTCATTGCAGATACGCAGTATTTT. Residues: CASSLGPGFIADTQYF.

This chain links TRBV2 with TRBJ1-1; TRBD1 is a possible D gene (6 bases). The germline V gene encodes CDR1 SNHLY and CDR2 FYNNEI. This CDR3 has 12 residues. Trimming removed 7 bases from V and 4 bases from J, with 10 bases in between. This chain's CDR3 is CASKGDSTEAFF. In DNA, the CDR3 is TGTGCCAGCAAGGGGGATAGCACTGAAGCTTTCTTT.